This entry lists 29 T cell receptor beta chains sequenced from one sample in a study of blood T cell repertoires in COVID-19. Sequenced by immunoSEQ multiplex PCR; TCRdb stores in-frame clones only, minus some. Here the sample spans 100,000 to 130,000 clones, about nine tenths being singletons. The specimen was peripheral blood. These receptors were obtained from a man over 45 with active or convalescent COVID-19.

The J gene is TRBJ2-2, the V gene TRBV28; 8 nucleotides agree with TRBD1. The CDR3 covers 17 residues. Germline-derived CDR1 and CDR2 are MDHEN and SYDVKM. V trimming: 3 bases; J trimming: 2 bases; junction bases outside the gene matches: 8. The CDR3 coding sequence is TGTGCCAGCAGTTTCCAGGGGGCCGAAATAAACACCGGGGAGCTGTTTTTT. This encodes CASSFQGAEINTGELFF.

The DNA of the CDR3 is TGTGCCAGCAGTGAAGCCCCCGGCTCCTACAATGAGCAGTTCTTC. This sequence encodes CASSEAPGSYNEQFF. J is TRBJ2-1 and V is TRBV6-1; D call uncertain. Trimming took off 0 bases at V and 0 bases at J, with 6 bases between the two ends. This CDR3 is built from 15 residues. Germline CDR1 is MNHNS and CDR2 is SASEGT.

In DNA, the CDR3 is TGTGCCAGCAGCCTGGACAGGAACGGCTATGGCTACACCTTC. Amino acid sequence: CASSLDRNGYGYTF. V usage is TRBV7-2 and J usage is TRBJ1-2, with TRBD1 matching over 7 bases. The CDR3 sequence is 14 residues long. CDR1 and CDR2 from the germline V gene are SGHTA and FQGNSA. V was clipped by 5 bases and J by 4 bases; unmatched bases: 7.

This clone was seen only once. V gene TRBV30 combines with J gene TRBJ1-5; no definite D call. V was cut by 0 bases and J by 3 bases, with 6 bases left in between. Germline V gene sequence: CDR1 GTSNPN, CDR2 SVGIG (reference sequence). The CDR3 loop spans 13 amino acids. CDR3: CAWSVDTNQPQHF. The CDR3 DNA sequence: TGTGCCTGGAGTGTTGACACCAATCAGCCCCAGCATTTT.

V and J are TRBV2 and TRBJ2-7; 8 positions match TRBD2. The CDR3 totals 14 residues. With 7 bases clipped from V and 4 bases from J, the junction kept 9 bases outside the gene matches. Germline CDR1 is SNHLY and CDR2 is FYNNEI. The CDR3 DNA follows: TGTGCCAGCAATCCCGGGACTAGGGGATACGAGCAGTACTTC. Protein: CASNPGTRGYEQYF.

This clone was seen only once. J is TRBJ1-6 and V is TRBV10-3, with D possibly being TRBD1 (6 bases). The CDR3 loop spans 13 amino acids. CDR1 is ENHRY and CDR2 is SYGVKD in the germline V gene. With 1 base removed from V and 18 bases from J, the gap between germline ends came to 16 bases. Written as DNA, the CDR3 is TGTGCCATCAGTGAGTTGCCTGGGACATGGGACCACTTT. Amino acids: CAISELPGTWDHF.

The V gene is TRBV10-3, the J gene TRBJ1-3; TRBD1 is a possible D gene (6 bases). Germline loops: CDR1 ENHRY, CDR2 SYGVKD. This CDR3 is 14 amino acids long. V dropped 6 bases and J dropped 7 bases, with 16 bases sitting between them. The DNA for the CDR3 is TGTGCCATCAGAGGACAGCTGGTTGAGAACACCATATATTTT. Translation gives CAIRGQLVENTIYF.

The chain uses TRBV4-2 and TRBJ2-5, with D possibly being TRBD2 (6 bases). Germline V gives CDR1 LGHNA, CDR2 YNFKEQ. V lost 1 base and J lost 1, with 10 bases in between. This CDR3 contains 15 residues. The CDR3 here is CASSQGLAIQETQYF. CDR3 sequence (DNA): TGTGCCAGCAGCCAAGGGCTAGCGATCCAAGAGACCCAGTACTTC.

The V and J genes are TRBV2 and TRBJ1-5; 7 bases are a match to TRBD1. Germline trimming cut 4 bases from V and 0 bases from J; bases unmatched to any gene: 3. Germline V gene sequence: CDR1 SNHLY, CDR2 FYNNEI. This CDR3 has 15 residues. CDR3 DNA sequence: TGTGCCAGCAGTGTTCGGACAGGTAGCAATCAGCCCCAGCATTTT. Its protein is CASSVRTGSNQPQHF.

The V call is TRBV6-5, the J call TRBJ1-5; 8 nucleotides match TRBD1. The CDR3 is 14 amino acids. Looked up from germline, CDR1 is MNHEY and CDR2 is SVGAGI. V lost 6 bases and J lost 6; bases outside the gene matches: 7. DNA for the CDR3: TGTGCCAGCAGAAATGGACAGGGCGGTCAGCCCCAGCATTTT. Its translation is CASRNGQGGQPQHF.

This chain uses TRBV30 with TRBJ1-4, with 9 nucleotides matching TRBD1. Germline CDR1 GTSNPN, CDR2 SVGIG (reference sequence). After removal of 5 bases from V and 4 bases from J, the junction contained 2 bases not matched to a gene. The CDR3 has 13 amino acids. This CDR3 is CAWEDRGNEKLFF. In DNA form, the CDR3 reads TGTGCCTGGGAGGACAGGGGTAATGAAAAACTGTTTTTT.

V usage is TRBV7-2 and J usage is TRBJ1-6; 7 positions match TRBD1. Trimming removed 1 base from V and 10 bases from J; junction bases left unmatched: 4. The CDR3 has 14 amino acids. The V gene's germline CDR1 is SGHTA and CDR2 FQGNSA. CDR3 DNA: TGTGCCAGCAGCTTAGTAGACAGGGTCTCACCCCTCCACTTT. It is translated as CASSLVDRVSPLHF.

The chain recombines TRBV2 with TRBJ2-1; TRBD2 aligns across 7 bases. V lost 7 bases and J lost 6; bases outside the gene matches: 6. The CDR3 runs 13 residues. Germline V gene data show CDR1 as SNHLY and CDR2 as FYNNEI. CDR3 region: CASKGLRGNEQFF. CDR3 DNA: TGTGCCAGCAAGGGACTAAGGGGCAATGAGCAGTTCTTC.

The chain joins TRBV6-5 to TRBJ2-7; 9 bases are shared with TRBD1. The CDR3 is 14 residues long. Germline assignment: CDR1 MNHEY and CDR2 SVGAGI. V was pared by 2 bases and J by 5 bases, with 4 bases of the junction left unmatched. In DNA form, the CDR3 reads TGTGCCAGCAGTTACGGGGACAGGGCCCACGAGCAGTACTTC. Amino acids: CASSYGDRAHEQYF.

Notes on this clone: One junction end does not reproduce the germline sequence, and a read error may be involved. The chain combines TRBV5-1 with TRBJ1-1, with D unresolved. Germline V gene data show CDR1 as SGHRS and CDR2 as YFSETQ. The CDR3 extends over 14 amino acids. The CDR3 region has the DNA TGCGCCAACAGCTTGGATGGCTCGAACACTGAAGCTTTCTTT. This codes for CANSLDGSNTEAFF.

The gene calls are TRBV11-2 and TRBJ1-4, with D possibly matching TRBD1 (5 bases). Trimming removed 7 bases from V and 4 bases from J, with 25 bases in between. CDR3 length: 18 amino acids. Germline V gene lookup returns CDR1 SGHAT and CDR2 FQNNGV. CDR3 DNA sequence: TGTGCCAGCACCCTTCGGGCAGGGAACCCCCCGTATAATGAAAAACTGTTTTTT. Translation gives CASTLRAGNPPYNEKLFF. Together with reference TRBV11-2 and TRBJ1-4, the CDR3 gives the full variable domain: EAGVAQSPRYKIIEKRQSVAFWCNPISGHATLYWYQQILGQGPKLLIQFQNNGVVDDSQLPKDRFSAERLKGVDSTLKIQPAKLEDSAVYLCASTLRAGNPPYNEKLFFGSGTQLSVL.

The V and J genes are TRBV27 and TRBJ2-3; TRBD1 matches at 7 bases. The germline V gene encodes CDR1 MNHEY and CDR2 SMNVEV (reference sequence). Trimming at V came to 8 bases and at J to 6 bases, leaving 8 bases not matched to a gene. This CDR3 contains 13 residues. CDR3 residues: CASGGQVWDTQYF. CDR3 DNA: TGTGCCAGCGGAGGACAGGTTTGGGATACGCAGTATTTT.

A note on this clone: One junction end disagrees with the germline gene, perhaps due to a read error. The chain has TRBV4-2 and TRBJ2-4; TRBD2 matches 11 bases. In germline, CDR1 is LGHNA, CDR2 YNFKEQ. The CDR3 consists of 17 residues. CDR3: CASSQVNSGRATNIQYF. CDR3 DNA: TGTGCCAGCAGCCAAGTTAATAGCGGGAGGGCCACAAACATTCAGTACTTC.

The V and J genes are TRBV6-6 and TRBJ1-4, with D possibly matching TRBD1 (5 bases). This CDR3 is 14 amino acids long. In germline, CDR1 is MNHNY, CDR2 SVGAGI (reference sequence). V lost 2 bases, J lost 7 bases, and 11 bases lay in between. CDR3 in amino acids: CASSYRGLIEKLFF. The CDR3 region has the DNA TGTGCCAGCAGTTACCGGGGGTTAATTGAAAAACTGTTTTTT.

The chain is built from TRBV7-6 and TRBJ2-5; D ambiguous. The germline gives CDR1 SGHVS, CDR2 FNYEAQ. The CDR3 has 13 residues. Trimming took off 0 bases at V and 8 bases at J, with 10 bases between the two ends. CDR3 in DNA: TGTGCCAGCAGCTTAGCCTCAGCAGGAACCCAGTACTTC. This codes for CASSLASAGTQYF.

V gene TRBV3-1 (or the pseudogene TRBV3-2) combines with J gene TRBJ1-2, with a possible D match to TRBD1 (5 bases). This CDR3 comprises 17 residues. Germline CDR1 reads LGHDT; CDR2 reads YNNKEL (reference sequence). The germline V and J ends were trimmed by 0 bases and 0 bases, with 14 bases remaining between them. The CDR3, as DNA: TGTGCCAGCAGCCAAGATCTTGGGGCAGGGCCTAACTATGGCTACACCTTC. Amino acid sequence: CASSQDLGAGPNYGYTF.

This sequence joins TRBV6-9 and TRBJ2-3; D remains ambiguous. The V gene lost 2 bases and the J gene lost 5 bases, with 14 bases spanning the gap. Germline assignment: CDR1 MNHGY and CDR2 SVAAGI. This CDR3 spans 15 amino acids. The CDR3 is CASSYIARPRDTQYF. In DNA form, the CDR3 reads TGTGCCAGCAGTTATATAGCCCGGCCGCGAGATACGCAGTATTTT.

The CDR3 sequence: CASSLVGQGAYEQYF. The CDR3 DNA reads TGTGCCAGCAGCTTAGTGGGACAGGGTGCCTACGAGCAGTACTTC. The chain has TRBV7-9 and TRBJ2-7; 9 bases fit TRBD1. The CDR3 consists of 15 residues. Germline CDR1 and CDR2: SEHNR and FQNEAQ (reference sequence). With 1 base clipped from V and 2 bases from J, the junction kept 3 bases outside the gene matches.

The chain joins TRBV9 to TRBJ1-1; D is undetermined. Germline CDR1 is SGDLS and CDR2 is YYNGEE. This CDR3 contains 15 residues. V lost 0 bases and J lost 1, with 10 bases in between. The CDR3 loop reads CASSVAGEGNTEAFF. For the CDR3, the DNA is TGTGCCAGCAGCGTAGCTGGAGAGGGGAACACTGAAGCTTTCTTT.

The chain's CDR3 is CASTHRGRERPQHF. The CDR3 DNA sequence: TGTGCCAGTACTCACCGAGGTAGGGAGCGGCCCCAGCATTTT. The rearrangement uses TRBV19 and TRBJ1-5; unclear D gene. The CDR3 is 14 amino acids. V was pared by 7 bases and J by 9 bases, with 19 bases between. CDR1 is LNHDA, CDR2 SQIVND, per germline (reference sequence). The full variable domain, its missing parts supplied by reference TRBV19 and TRBJ1-5, is DGGITQSPKYLFRKEGQNVTLSCEQNLNHDAMYWYRQDPGQGLRLIYYSQIVNDFQKGDIAEGYSVSREKKESFPLTVTSAQKNPTAFYLCASTHRGRERPQHFGDGTRLSIL.

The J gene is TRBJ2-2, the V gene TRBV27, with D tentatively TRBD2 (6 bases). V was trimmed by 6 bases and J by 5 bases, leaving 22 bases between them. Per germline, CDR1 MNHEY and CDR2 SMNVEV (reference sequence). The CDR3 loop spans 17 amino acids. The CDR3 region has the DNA TGTGCCAGCAGCCCACTCCCCCCTAGCGTCGGGACCGGGGAGCTGTTTTTT. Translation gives CASSPLPPSVGTGELFF.

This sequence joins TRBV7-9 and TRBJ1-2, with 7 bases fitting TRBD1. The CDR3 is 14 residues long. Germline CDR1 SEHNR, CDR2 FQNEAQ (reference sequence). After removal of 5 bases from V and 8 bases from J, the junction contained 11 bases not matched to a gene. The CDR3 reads CASSPLTGQYGYTF. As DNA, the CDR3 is TGTGCCAGCAGCCCCCTGACAGGGCAATACGGCTACACCTTC. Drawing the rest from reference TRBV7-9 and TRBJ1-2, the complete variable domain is DTGVSQNPRHKITKRGQNVTFRCDPISEHNRLYWYRQTLGQGPEFLTYFQNEAQLEKSRLLSDRFSAERPKGSFSTLEIQRTEQGDSAMYLCASSPLTGQYGYTFGSGTRLTVV.

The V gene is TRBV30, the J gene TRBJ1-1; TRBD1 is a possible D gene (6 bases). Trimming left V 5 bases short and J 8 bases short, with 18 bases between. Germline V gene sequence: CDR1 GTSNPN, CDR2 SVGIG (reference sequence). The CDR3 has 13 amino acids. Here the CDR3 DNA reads TGTGCCTGGGGCCTCTCAGGGGTACTGGAAGCTTTCTTT. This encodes CAWGLSGVLEAFF.

CDR3 sequence: CASEPRDNLFSNYGYTF. The CDR3 DNA sequence: TGTGCCAGCGAACCCCGGGACAACCTGTTTTCTAACTATGGCTACACCTTC. The chain links TRBV2 to TRBJ1-2; D may be TRBD1 (6 bases). The germline gives CDR1 SNHLY, CDR2 FYNNEI. V lost 8 bases to trimming and J lost 0 bases, with 22 bases between them. The CDR3 has 17 residues.